The clone carrying this T cell receptor (beta chain) was detected once. Disease in patients was locally advanced or metastatic urothelial carcinoma. The entry originates in a study of PD-L1 blockade in urothelial cancer. Study overall: Of under 30 patients, approximately 23 were males with bladder-origin urothelial cancer. Before enrollment, 0 to 3 chemotherapy regimens had been given to patients.

Measured with immunoSEQ multiplex PCR; TCRdb has only the in-frame clones, and not every one. The sample lists 35,000 to 45,000 clones; more than 75% were seen once. Germline V CDR1 and CDR2: SGHRS, YFSETQ. J gave up 4 bases and V 1 base, and 8 bases lay outside the gene matches. The CDR3 is 16 amino acids. Source: PBMCs, taken around atezolizumab (anti-PD-L1) treatment. The receptor's source is a man between 70 and 80 years old with urothelial cancer. This chain links TRBV5-1 with TRBJ1-3, with TRBD1 matching over 7 bases. The CDR3 bases are TGCGCCAGCAGCTTGACACAAACAGGGGTCGGAAACACCATATATTTT. It translates to CASSLTQTGVGNTIYF.